This T cell receptor beta chain was identified during a study of Graves' ophthalmopathy and Graves' hyperthyroidism listed by TCRdb under 2018. With regard to the full study: Peripheral blood was collected at initial diagnosis, prior to any treatment. After sampling, hyperthyroidism patients received methimazole starting at 30 mg daily, and ophthalmopathy patients received high-dose intravenous methylprednisolone. The independent validation cohort included 18 to 20 hyperthyroidism patients plus 17 patients who later progressed from hyperthyroidism to ophthalmopathy. To explore V-J signatures that distinguish ophthalmopathy from hyperthyroidism, a discovery set of 100 patients was enrolled, made up of 40 to 45 with ophthalmopathy and around 57 with stable hyperthyroidism. To tell Graves' ophthalmopathy apart from Graves' hyperthyroidism, and to predict which patients would progress to ophthalmopathy, the study relied on TCR beta repertoire signatures. In total, 120 to 150 blood samples were TCR-sequenced: under 45 ophthalmopathy, about 75 hyperthyroidism and approximately 17 hyperthyroidism-to-ophthalmopathy patients. In 6 or 7 hyperthyroidism patients, T-cell repertoires of thyroid tissue and blood were compared. Findings and caveats that apply to the study as a whole: In validation, the model predicted ophthalmopathy progression with about 71% sensitivity and approximately 75% specificity; 12 predicted patients were CT-confirmed with GO in a median of roughly 6.8 months. The 13-signature model separated ophthalmopathy from stable hyperthyroidism with approximately 90% sensitivity and around 81% specificity in cross-validation, and 80%/75% in the test set. Most of the expanded thyroid clonotypes with a frequency above 0.001 were also detected in blood, and it was suggested that the thyroid immune response may be reflected by blood repertoires. Sample size was not statistically predetermined, and group allocation was not concealed from the investigators.

This clonotype was counted many times. Its target antigen remains unknown. There are no base qualities to consult, and no much larger clone falls within one base. V is pared back by 4 bases and J by 3 bases, with 7 bases lying between the germline termini. Inclusive of the bounding cysteine and phenylalanine, the CDR3 is 12 residues long. Only the CDR3 DNA stays, 36 bases, in frame from base 1. Looking up the germline V gene yields CDR1 SGHVS and CDR2 FQNEAQ. The ophthalmopathy patients had moderately to severely active disease, with a Clinical Activity Score of 3 or higher, a NOSPECS grade of 4 or higher, and a disease duration of less than 3 months. Anyone with other autoimmune diseases, uncontrolled infections, pregnancy or lactation was excluded from the study. Diagnosis relied on clinical symptoms, serum thyroxine, TRAb, thyroid ultrasound and orbital computed tomography. Using Ficoll-Paque density gradient centrifugation, PBMCs were isolated from about 9.4 ml of fresh peripheral blood. Total RNA was extracted with Trizol reagent and quality-checked on an Agilent 2100 Bioanalyzer.

For repertoire sequencing, the TCR beta CDR3 regions were amplified from RNA transcripts. HTBI primers and the Qiagen OneStep RT-PCR kit were used in a first-round RT-PCR, which was followed by a second-round multiplex PCR, size selection and purification. The libraries underwent paired-end sequencing with 100 bp reads on an Illumina HiSeq2000. Concerning the study's data processing: SOAPnuke was used for read processing, and reads with adapters, uncalled bases, a mean Phred below 15, or no exact constant-primer or identifier match were discarded. COPE v1.2.5 was used to merge high-quality paired reads. Each unique nucleotide sequence was defined as a clonotype, and clonotypes were aligned to IMGT TRB V, D and J references with MiTCR v1.1. The analysis was limited to V-J combinations with a frequency above 0.0001, which together covered over 98% of repertoires. For each V-J combination, a TCR clonal expansion and chaos score was defined as F50 clonal expansion divided by the chaos observed in the TCRdist matrix. Welch's t-statistics and random forest were used to reduce features to about a dozen V-J combinations, which were fed into a naive Bayes classifier. Thyroid-blood repertoire similarity was quantified with the Morisita-Horn index. The raw public reads went through TCRdb reprocessing: fastp at Q25, MiXCR clone calling, in-frame beta chains kept. Here each entry gathers all rows of one CDR3 protein and keeps the most common genes and DNA. TCRdb assigned the V and J calls; the authors' analysis was not used. The sample records a few hundred thousand distinct CDR3 sequences, 15% to 20% of which are singletons. The ten most abundant clones make up around an eighth of the sample.

This clonotype was sampled from an adult man with Graves' ophthalmopathy. The chain was built from TRBV7-8 and TRBJ2-7; the D gene cannot be named for sure. Sequenced sample: peripheral blood. The base sequence is TGTGCCAGCAGCTCCACCCGCTACGAGCAGTACTTC. The encoded protein is CASSSTRYEQYF.